This T cell receptor beta chain appears in the sequencing data of a study of blood T cell repertoires in COVID-19. Libraries were prepared by immunoSEQ multiplex PCR; TCRdb keeps only in-frame clonotypes and omits some of them. The repertoire holds 150,000 to 200,000 clones, around 83% seen once, with 5.5% to 7% in the top ten. V lost 3 bases, J lost 3 bases, and 3 bases stayed unmatched. Germline CDR1 and CDR2: KGHDR and SFDVKD. This CDR3 contains 16 residues. The origin of this receptor is a man over 45 with active or convalescent COVID-19. The chain carries TRBV24-1 and TRBJ2-7; 14 bases fit TRBD2. Sequenced sample: peripheral blood. CDR3 in DNA: TGTGCCACCAGTGATGGGACTAGCGGGAGATTCTACGAGCAGTACTTC. Translation: CATSDGTSGRFYEQYF.